The TCR beta chain under discussion was sequenced for a study of blood T cell repertoires in COVID-19. Study at large: COVID-19 samples collected from the United States, Italy and Spain covered acute and convalescent phases. T cells, B-cell-depleted T cells, or PBMCs provided the cDNA or gDNA that served as material.

Per the original methods: The assay estimated nucleated cells by amplifying reference gene primers. The repertoire was sequenced with immunoSEQ multiplex PCR; TCRdb's copy has only in-frame clones and lacks some. V and J calls and clone size follow that table, whereas D and trimming were derived from the DNA. The sample carries fewer than 150,000 clones, around 77% recorded once. With 10 bases clipped from V and 4 bases from J, the junction kept 9 bases outside the gene matches. Germline CDR1 is KGHDR and CDR2 is SFDVKD. The CDR3 covers 14 residues. This receptor was identified in a human donor in a cohort sampled during active COVID-19. Specimen: peripheral blood. This chain joins TRBV24-1 and TRBJ1-2; 9 bases match TRBD1. The CDR3 protein is CATSGTGNSYGYTF. The CDR3 bases are TGTGCCACGAGCGGGACAGGGAATTCCTATGGCTACACCTTC.